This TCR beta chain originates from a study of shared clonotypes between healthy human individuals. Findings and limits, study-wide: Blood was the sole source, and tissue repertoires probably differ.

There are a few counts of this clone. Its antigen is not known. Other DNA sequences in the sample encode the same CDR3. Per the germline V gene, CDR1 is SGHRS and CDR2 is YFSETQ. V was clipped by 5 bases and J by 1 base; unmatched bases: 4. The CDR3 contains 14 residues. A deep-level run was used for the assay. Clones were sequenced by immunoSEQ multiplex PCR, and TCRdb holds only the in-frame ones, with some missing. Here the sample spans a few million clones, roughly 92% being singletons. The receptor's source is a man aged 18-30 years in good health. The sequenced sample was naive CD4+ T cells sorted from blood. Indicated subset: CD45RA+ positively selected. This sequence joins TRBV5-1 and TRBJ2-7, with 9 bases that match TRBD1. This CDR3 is CASSRDRASYEQYF. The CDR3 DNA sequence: TGCGCCAGCAGTCGGGACAGGGCGTCCTACGAGCAGTACTTC.